Detailed here is one T cell receptor beta chain. The antigen this receptor binds is unknown. Per-base qualities were not stored, and no clone one base away is much larger. Participants in the prospective study were enrolled through a virtual design, were aged about 18 to 90 years, and lived in some 24 United States geographic areas. In the prospective study, participants were assigned to cohorts based on the clinical history participants reported in a screening survey and a study questionnaire. For ImmuneRACE Cohort 3, a participant was defined as recovered based on two consecutive negative NP/OP PCR tests, clearance by a healthcare professional, or resolution of symptoms. In the prospective study, whole blood, serum and a nasopharyngeal or oropharyngeal swab were collected from each participant by mobile phlebotomists. Over a 2-month period, participants in the prospective study had the option of providing additional blood draws and questionnaires. Prospective study blood samples were shipped either frozen or at room temperature before DNA extraction.

This record comes from a study of blood T cell repertoires in COVID-19 (dated by TCRdb to 2018 to 2020). For the study in its entirety: Samples from collaborators originated in the United States, Italy and Spain and spanned both the acute and convalescent phases of COVID-19. The samples were drawn from the first 160 participants of the ongoing ImmuneRACE study and from 1,254 subjects provided by 6 global collaborators. Subjects who had been exposed to COVID-19, were actively infected with it, or had recovered from it provided the deeply sampled blood TCRbeta repertoires that made up the dataset. Where available, HLA class I and class II types were taken from metadata supplied by the sample provider and were not determined by assay-based typing. The material from the prospective study consisted of cDNA or gDNA derived from T cells, B-cell-depleted T cells, or PBMCs. The repertoires were released in a freely available public database meant as a resource for research on the immune response to SARS-CoV-2. Nearly every sample came with metadata listing a de-identified subject ID, COVID-19 status, age in years and sex. The study at large found these results: The quantity of clinical and demographic metadata differed by source and by participant and was supplied without curation.

TCRbeta CDR3 regions were amplified from genomic DNA using the immunoSEQ Assay, a bias-controlled multiplex PCR. Per the source publication's procedure: The number of nucleated cells in each sample was estimated from the amplification of reference gene primers within the assay. To quantify the absolute abundance of each unique TCRbeta CDR3 rearrangement, sequence reads were collapsed and filtered. For each sample, productive Simpson clonality was calculated as the square root of Simpson's diversity index across productive rearrangements. In its TCRdb copy, this immuneACCESS table keeps in-frame sequences only and misses some clones. Where compared with another copy, unresolved V genes explain less than half of these, and the others have no known cause. The DNA was the basis for D and trimming; V, J and clone size are from that table. A total of around 62,000 clones appear in this sample, 85% to 90% of them only once. In total, the top ten clones hold about 9.5% of the sample.

V and J are truncated by 4 bases and 5 bases respectively, leaving an intervening sequence of 14 bases. Reading the germline V gene (reference sequence) gives CDR1 SEHNR and CDR2 FQNEAQ. From cysteine to phenylalanine, the CDR3 is 14 amino acids long. Only the CDR3 portion is preserved as DNA: 42 bases, with reading frame beginning at the first base. This TCR was sampled from a middle-aged woman who had recovered from COVID-19. The chain is made from TRBV7-9 and TRBJ2-5; TRBD1 is a weak D gene call, 6 bases matching. The material sequenced was PBMCs or T cells enriched from blood (not recorded which). The sequenced DNA: TGTGCCAGCAGCTCAACGACAGGTACGGAGACCCAGTACTTC. The translation is CASSSTTGTETQYF.